The 12 T cell receptor beta chains given below trace back to one sample, sequenced in a study of OX40 agonist ivuxolimab in advanced cancers. Only in-frame clones appear in the TCRdb table, and some are missing; sequencing was by immunoSEQ multiplex PCR. The data show 13,000 or so clones, about 68% seen once. The specimen comprised CD4+ or CD8+ T cells sorted from blood, sampled in a trial of the OX40 agonist ivuxolimab. These receptors all stem from an adult with an advanced solid tumor such as melanoma, head and neck, liver or kidney cancer.

This clone qualifies as medium-sized. V gene TRBV6-6 combines with J gene TRBJ2-3; D remains unclear. The V end lost 1 base, the J end lost 1 base, and 6 bases lay between the germline ends. The CDR3 has 14 residues. Germline V gene sequence: CDR1 MNHNY, CDR2 SVGAGI (reference sequence). Here the CDR3 DNA reads TGTGCCAGCAGTTACTTAGAAGGCACAGATACGCAGTATTTT. Encoded protein: CASSYLEGTDTQYF.

V usage is TRBV28 and J usage is TRBJ2-7; TRBD2 might be the D (6 bases). The CDR3 contains 14 residues. Deletions cut 7 bases from V and 6 bases from J, with 19 bases between. The germline V gene has CDR1 MDHEN and CDR2 SYDVKM. The chain's CDR3 is CASIPPQGGAEQYF. CDR3 in DNA: TGTGCCAGCATTCCCCCTCAGGGCGGGGCCGAGCAGTACTTC.

The gene calls are TRBV14 and TRBJ2-7; D not certain. The CDR3 is 12 residues long. Trimming pared 3 bases from V and 3 bases from J, leaving 6 bases between. The germline gives CDR1 SGHDN, CDR2 FVKESK. CDR3 nucleotides: TGTGCCAGCAGCCAGGGCAGCTACGAGCAGTACTTC. Protein: CASSQGSYEQYF.

The rearrangement joins TRBV6-5 to TRBJ2-5, with D tentatively TRBD1 or TRBD2 (5 bases each). CDR3 length equals 15 residues. V was trimmed by 0 bases and J by 4 bases, leaving 12 bases between them. Germline CDR1 and CDR2: MNHEY and SVGAGI. The CDR3 loop reads CASSYSGVSGETQYF. The CDR3, as DNA: TGTGCCAGCAGTTACTCGGGGGTGAGCGGAGAGACCCAGTACTTC.

The chain has TRBV14 and TRBJ2-7, with a possible D match to TRBD2 (5 bases). The CDR3 runs 12 residues. CDR1 is SGHDN, CDR2 FVKESK, per germline. Trimming cost V 5 bases and J 6 bases, with 11 bases left between them. CDR3 in amino acids: CASSFPGGEQYF. In DNA, the CDR3 is TGTGCCAGCAGCTTTCCCGGAGGCGAGCAGTACTTC. Looking up the rest from reference TRBV14 and TRBJ2-7 gives the full variable domain: EAGVTQFPSHSVIEKGQTVTLRCDPISGHDNLYWYRRVMGKEIKFLLHFVKESKQDESGMPNNRFLAERTGGTYSTLKVQPAELEDSGVYFCASSFPGGEQYFGPGTRLTVT.

This sequence joins TRBV28 and TRBJ2-3; tentative D call: TRBD1 (5 bases). Germline loops: CDR1 MDHEN, CDR2 SYDVKM. This CDR3 comprises 14 residues. With 1 base removed from V and 2 bases from J, the gap between germline ends came to 7 bases. CDR3 amino acids: CASSLLQATDTQYF. The DNA for the CDR3 is TGTGCCAGCAGTTTATTACAGGCCACAGATACGCAGTATTTT.

By sample share, this clone is medium-sized. The chain links TRBV28 to TRBJ1-4; 8 positions match TRBD1. This CDR3 is built from 15 residues. Per germline, CDR1 MDHEN and CDR2 SYDVKM. J gave up 8 bases and V 6 bases, and 11 bases lay outside the gene matches. DNA of the CDR3: TGTGCCAGCAGCTTCATGGACAGGGAGGCCGAAAAACTGTTTTTT. Amino acid sequence: CASSFMDREAEKLFF.

CDR3 nucleotides: TGCGCCAGCCGTCCCAGGGGGCAGGGTGGCTACACCTTC. It yields the protein CASRPRGQGGYTF. The rearrangement joins TRBV5-1 to TRBJ1-2, with 8 nucleotides matching TRBD1. Trimming cost V 7 bases and J 7 bases; bases outside gene matches: 9. From germline, CDR1 is SGHRS and CDR2 YFSETQ. The CDR3 contains 13 residues.

V and J are TRBV13 and TRBJ1-5; no reliable D call. The germline CDR1 and CDR2 sequences are PRHDT and FYEKMQ (reference sequence). V shed 0 bases and J shed 9 bases, with 6 bases lying between them. The CDR3 covers 12 residues. The CDR3 spells CASSLGNGPQHF. The CDR3 bases are TGTGCCAGCAGCTTAGGAAATGGGCCCCAGCATTTT.

J is TRBJ1-4 and V is TRBV7-8, with a tentative D call TRBD1 (5 bases). V was pared by 1 base and J by 7 bases, with 16 bases between. The CDR3 has 16 amino acids. Germline-derived CDR1 and CDR2 are SGHVS and FQNEAQ. The CDR3: CASSLGGLGLGEKLFF. The CDR3 DNA follows: TGTGCCAGCAGCTTAGGAGGCCTGGGGCTGGGTGAAAAACTGTTTTTT. The complete variable domain, with remaining parts taken from reference TRBV7-8 and TRBJ1-4, reads GAGVSQSPRYKVAKRGQDVALRCDPISGHVSLFWYQQALGQGPEFLTYFQNEAQLDKSGLPSDRFFAERPEGSVSTLKIQRTQQEDSAVYLCASSLGGLGLGEKLFFGSGTQLSVL.

V is TRBV19 and J is TRBJ2-1; D unresolved. Germline V gene lookup returns CDR1 LNHDA and CDR2 SQIVND (reference sequence). The CDR3 totals 16 residues. The V end was cut by 1 base, the J end by 0 bases, with 10 bases between. CDR3 protein: CASSIAPYGSYNEQFF. CDR3 DNA sequence: TGTGCCAGTAGTATAGCCCCCTACGGCTCCTACAATGAGCAGTTCTTC.

The chain joins TRBV28 to TRBJ1-2, with D unclear. The germline gives CDR1 MDHEN, CDR2 SYDVKM. The CDR3 has 15 residues. Trimming stripped 1 base from V and 4 bases from J, with 13 bases between. The CDR3 DNA reads as TGTGCCAGCAGTTTATTGGACCTCAACCCCTATGGCTACACCTTC. This codes for CASSLLDLNPYGYTF.